This entry lists 25 T cell receptor beta chains sequenced from one sample in a study of T cell responses to AZD1222 COVID-19 vaccine. Sequenced by immunoSEQ multiplex PCR; TCRdb stores in-frame clones only, minus some. The table records 200,000 to 250,000 clones, roughly 94% of them present only once. The material sequenced was peripheral blood, taken 28 days after the second dose of the MenACWY control vaccine. These receptor sequences come from an adult who received the MenACWY meningococcal vaccine as a control.

The chain has TRBV4-3 and TRBJ2-3; D remains ambiguous. The V gene's germline CDR1 is LGHNA and CDR2 YSLEER. This CDR3 is built from 13 residues. Trimming left V 4 bases short and J 2 bases short, with 7 bases between. This CDR3 reads CASSRGPTDTQYF. As DNA, the CDR3 is TGCGCCAGCAGCCGCGGACCCACAGATACGCAGTATTTT.

CDR3 sequence (DNA): TGTGCCAGCAGCTTAGAAGGGGGACAGAATAGCAATCAGCCCCAGCATTTT. This gives the protein CASSLEGGQNSNQPQHF. V is TRBV7-8 and J is TRBJ1-5; 7 nucleotides agree with TRBD1. CDR3 size: 17 residues. V lost 1 base, J lost 0 bases, and 6 bases stayed unmatched. In germline, CDR1 is SGHVS, CDR2 FQNEAQ.

The chain employs TRBV18 and TRBJ2-1, with 13 bases aligning to TRBD2. The CDR3 runs 16 residues. Germline CDR1 reads KGHSH; CDR2 reads LQKENI. Trimming removed 4 bases from V and 10 bases from J; junction bases left unmatched: 10. In DNA, the CDR3 is TGTGCCAGCTCACACCGGACTAGCGGGAGAGTGGGGGAGCAGTTCTTC. It translates to CASSHRTSGRVGEQFF.

V gene TRBV9 combines with J gene TRBJ2-3; D is unclear. CDR3 size: 15 residues. Germline CDR1 reads SGDLS; CDR2 reads YYNGEE. Trimming pared 5 bases from V and 1 base from J, leaving 14 bases between. CDR3 sequence (DNA): TGTGCCAGCAGTGGGCTCCCCAGAGGCACAGATACGCAGTATTTT. It translates to CASSGLPRGTDTQYF.

The chain joins TRBV30 to TRBJ1-2; D is uncertain. CDR1 is GTSNPN and CDR2 is SVGIG in the germline V gene (reference sequence). The V end was cut by 3 bases, the J end by 6 bases, with 17 bases between. The CDR3 covers 14 residues. The CDR3 nucleotides read TGTGCCTGGAGCAATCGGGCTTCGAGGAATGGCTACACCTTC. Residues: CAWSNRASRNGYTF.

The chain employs TRBV12-3 or TRBV12-4 and TRBJ2-1, with no clear D. V was trimmed by 10 bases and J by 0 bases, leaving 10 bases between them. This CDR3 contains 13 residues. The CDR3 here is CATARSSYNEQFF. The CDR3 DNA follows: TGTGCCACCGCCCGGAGCTCCTACAATGAGCAGTTCTTC.

This chain connects TRBV27 to TRBJ1-6; unclear D gene. From germline, CDR1 is MNHEY and CDR2 SMNVEV (reference sequence). There are 14 residues in the CDR3. V was clipped by 5 bases and J by 10 bases, with 15 bases between them. As DNA, the CDR3 is TGTGCCAGCAGTCTCCGGGCCCGAAGCTCACCCCTCCACTTT. Its protein product is CASSLRARSSPLHF.

This clone was recorded a few times. The rearrangement uses TRBV7-9 and TRBJ2-7, with D tentatively TRBD1 or TRBD2 (5 bases each). The CDR3 is 14 amino acids. Trimming pared 5 bases from V and 5 bases from J, leaving 16 bases between. Germline assignment: CDR1 SEHNR and CDR2 FQNEAQ (reference sequence). The CDR3 protein is CASSPGTGIDEQYF. The CDR3, as DNA: TGTGCCAGCAGCCCCGGGACGGGCATCGACGAGCAGTACTTC.

This clone has just a few counts. The chain links TRBV4-2 to TRBJ2-3; no reliable D call. The germline V gene encodes CDR1 LGHNA and CDR2 YNFKEQ. V lost 0 bases and J lost 0, with 7 bases in between. CDR3 length equals 15 residues. The CDR3, as DNA: TGTGCCAGCAGCCAAGAGCGGACGAGCACAGATACGCAGTATTTT. It encodes CASSQERTSTDTQYF.

V gene TRBV7-3 combines with J gene TRBJ2-3; the D gene is possibly TRBD2 (6 bases). The CDR3 loop spans 16 amino acids. Trimming shortened V by 4 bases and J by 2 bases, and 16 bases separated the two germline ends. Germline V gives CDR1 SGHTA, CDR2 FQGTGA. The CDR3 sequence is CASSSQRDSNTDTQYF. The DNA of the CDR3 is TGTGCCAGCAGCTCCCAGAGGGACTCAAACACAGATACGCAGTATTTT.

This clone was detected only once. The V gene is TRBV28, the J gene TRBJ2-7; 12 bases are a match to TRBD2. The CDR3 is 17 amino acids. V trimming: 6 bases; J trimming: 6 bases; junction bases outside the gene matches: 15. Per germline, CDR1 MDHEN and CDR2 SYDVKM. The CDR3 coding sequence is TGTGCCAGCAGCCTTTATTATCTGACTAGCGGGAGAAGCGAGCAGTACTTC. Its translation is CASSLYYLTSGRSEQYF.

V and J are TRBV5-6 and TRBJ2-7, with 7 bases lining up with TRBD1. Germline assignment: CDR1 SGHDT and CDR2 YYEEEE. V dropped 4 bases and J dropped 5; count of bases not matched to a gene: 9. The CDR3 runs 14 residues. CDR3 loop: CASSHRTGPHEQYF. The CDR3 region has the DNA TGTGCCAGCAGCCACCGGACAGGACCCCACGAGCAGTACTTC. The complete variable domain, with remaining parts taken from reference TRBV5-6 and TRBJ2-7, reads DAGVTQSPTHLIKTRGQQVTLRCSPKSGHDTVSWYQQALGQGPQFIFQYYEEEERQRGNFPDRFSGHQFPNYSSELNVNALLLGDSALYLCASSHRTGPHEQYFGPGTRLTVT.

This chain connects TRBV2 to TRBJ1-6; D unresolved. Per germline, CDR1 SNHLY and CDR2 FYNNEI. The V gene lost 8 bases and the J gene lost 5 bases, with 10 bases spanning the gap. This CDR3 is 13 amino acids long. The CDR3 loop is CASGRGDNSPLHF. In nucleotides, the CDR3 is TGTGCCAGCGGGCGGGGAGATAATTCACCCCTCCACTTT.

This sequence joins TRBV18 and TRBJ1-5; TRBD1 aligns across 9 bases. Germline CDR1 reads KGHSH; CDR2 reads LQKENI. The CDR3 consists of 15 residues. The V gene end was trimmed by 3 bases and the J gene end by 4 bases; junction bases not matched to a gene: 4. CDR3 sequence (DNA): TGTGCCAGCTCACCCTCGGGGACAGGGAATCAGCCCCAGCATTTT. It specifies CASSPSGTGNQPQHF.

This chain uses TRBV7-9 with TRBJ1-6; 11 bases map to TRBD1. The V gene's germline CDR1 is SEHNR and CDR2 FQNEAQ (reference sequence). The V segment lost 6 bases and the J segment 9 bases; nucleotides outside the gene matches: 4. The CDR3 spans 14 residues. The CDR3 protein is CASRTGTGGSPLHF. As DNA, the CDR3 is TGTGCCAGCAGAACCGGGACAGGGGGTTCACCCCTCCACTTT.

The chain recombines TRBV6-5 with TRBJ2-7; 7 bases are a match to TRBD2. CDR1 is MNHEY and CDR2 is SVGAGI in the germline V gene. The J segment lost 3 bases and the V segment lost 7 bases, leaving 9 bases of the junction unmatched. CDR3 length equals 14 residues. The CDR3: CASKKIRDYYEQYF. DNA for the CDR3: TGTGCCAGCAAGAAAATCCGGGACTACTACGAGCAGTACTTC.

The V gene is TRBV7-9, the J gene TRBJ1-4, with TRBD1 matching 10 bases. Germline V gives CDR1 SEHNR, CDR2 FQNEAQ (reference sequence). The junction had 4 bases not matched to a gene; V was cut back by 5 bases and J by 7 bases. The CDR3 contains 14 residues. The DNA for the CDR3 is TGTGCCAGCAGCGAGACAGGGGGCAGTGAAAAACTGTTTTTT. Protein product: CASSETGGSEKLFF.

The chain is built from TRBV27 and TRBJ1-1, with D maybe TRBD1 (6 bases). V lost 8 bases and J lost 1, with 14 bases in between. Germline V gene data show CDR1 as MNHEY and CDR2 as SMNVEV (reference sequence). The CDR3 has 14 amino acids. The DNA for the CDR3 is TGTGCCAGCGCTGTGGGGGGCTGGAACACTGAAGCTTTCTTT. Amino acids: CASAVGGWNTEAFF.

The chain is built from TRBV6-2 or TRBV6-3 and TRBJ2-6, with 7 bases identical to TRBD1. There are 15 residues in the CDR3. CDR1 MNHEY and CDR2 SVGEGT come from the germline V gene. V lost 4 bases to trimming and J lost 1 base; unmatched junction nucleotides: 1. This CDR3 reads CASSSRGSGANVLTF. CDR3 bases: TGTGCCAGCAGTTCCAGGGGGTCTGGGGCCAACGTCCTGACTTTC.

V gene TRBV7-8 combines with J gene TRBJ2-3, with D possibly being TRBD2 (7 bases). V shed 5 bases and J shed 6 bases, with 21 bases lying between them. The CDR3 covers 16 residues. Germline-derived CDR1 and CDR2 are SGHVS and FQNEAQ. The CDR3 spells CASSPGEGFARDTQYF. The CDR3 nucleotides read TGTGCCAGCAGCCCAGGGGAGGGGTTCGCACGGGATACGCAGTATTTT.

This chain uses TRBV19 with TRBJ2-1; 11 bases align to TRBD2. Trimming at V came to 3 bases and at J to 1 base, leaving 2 bases not matched to a gene. Germline CDR1 is LNHDA and CDR2 is SQIVND (reference sequence). The CDR3 is 16 residues long. CDR3 loop: CASSMASGRSYNEQFF. In DNA form, the CDR3 reads TGTGCCAGTAGTATGGCTAGCGGGAGGTCCTACAATGAGCAGTTCTTC.

The chain employs TRBV5-1 and TRBJ1-3, with 7 positions matching TRBD1. Looked up from germline, CDR1 is SGHRS and CDR2 is YFSETQ. V lost 4 bases to trimming and J lost 2 bases; unmatched junction nucleotides: 3. This CDR3 has 14 amino acids. As DNA, the CDR3 is TGCGCCAGCAGCGACGACAGGGCTGGAAACACCATATATTTT. This codes for CASSDDRAGNTIYF.

The chain couples TRBV12-3 or TRBV12-4 to TRBJ2-1; a possible D gene is TRBD2 (5 bases). The CDR3 totals 12 residues. Between the trimmed V and J ends, which lost 6 bases and 6 bases, there was a span of 9 bases. CDR3 nucleotides: TGTGCCAGCAGATCAACTAGCAATGAGCAGTTCTTC. It encodes CASRSTSNEQFF.

V gene TRBV11-3 combines with J gene TRBJ2-7; D is perhaps TRBD1 (6 bases). Germline V CDR1 and CDR2: SGHNT, YENEEA. V was clipped by 2 bases and J by 5 bases, with 10 bases between them. CDR3 size: 13 residues. The CDR3 loop reads CASSLIQGHEQYF. CDR3 DNA: TGTGCCAGCAGCTTAATCCAGGGGCACGAGCAGTACTTC.

The CDR3 region has the DNA TGTGCCAGCTCCCTGGGACAGGGGGGCGACTATGGCTACACCTTC. It is translated as CASSLGQGGDYGYTF. V and J are TRBV6-5 and TRBJ1-2, with 11 bases aligning to TRBD1. Germline-derived CDR1 and CDR2 are MNHEY and SVGAGI. The CDR3 covers 15 residues. The trim removed 8 bases at V and 3 bases at J, leaving 8 bases unmatched.